This passage covers 16 T cell receptor beta chains from one sample sequenced in a study of cytomegalovirus exposure and HLA in healthy donors. 60 Vbeta and 13 Jbeta primers were used in PCR. TCRdb keeps only in-frame clones here, not all; method: immunoSEQ multiplex PCR. This table has tens of thousands of clones, 70% to 80% appearing once. The sample taken for sequencing was PBMCs. The receptors were sampled from a man aged 30-40 years in good health and CMV-seronegative.

The CDR3 DNA follows: TGTGCCATCAGTGTTGCCGGGGGGAACACTGAAGCTTTCTTT. Amino acids: CAISVAGGNTEAFF. This chain links TRBV10-3 with TRBJ1-1, with a tentative D call TRBD1 (5 bases). V lost 4 bases, J lost 1 base, and 10 bases lay in between. Germline V gives CDR1 ENHRY, CDR2 SYGVKD. The CDR3 extends over 14 amino acids.

This chain connects TRBV30 to TRBJ1-6; 9 bases are shared with TRBD1. CDR3 length: 15 amino acids. Germline-derived CDR1 and CDR2 are GTSNPN and SVGIG (reference sequence). V was clipped by 4 bases and J by 6 bases; unmatched bases: 7. The CDR3 sequence is CAWNFGTGRNSPLHF. The DNA of the CDR3 is TGTGCCTGGAATTTCGGGACAGGGCGTAATTCACCCCTCCACTTT.

The V gene is TRBV7-9, the J gene TRBJ1-1; no reliable D call. The ends were cut back, 6 bases at V and 0 bases at J, with 8 bases in the middle. The CDR3 spans 13 residues. From germline, CDR1 is SEHNR and CDR2 FQNEAQ (reference sequence). CDR3 residues: CASRARVNTEAFF. The CDR3 coding sequence is TGTGCCAGCAGGGCCCGGGTGAACACTGAAGCTTTCTTT.

The rearrangement links TRBV5-1 to TRBJ1-2; TRBD1 agrees at 12 bases. CDR3 length: 15 amino acids. The germline gives CDR1 SGHRS, CDR2 YFSETQ. V lost 4 bases to trimming and J lost 4 bases; unmatched junction nucleotides: 5. CDR3 region: CASSKGQGAAYGYTF. The CDR3 bases are TGCGCCAGCAGCAAGGGACAGGGGGCGGCCTATGGCTACACCTTC. The full variable domain, rest sourced from reference TRBV5-1 and TRBJ1-2, is KAGVTQTPRYLIKTRGQQVTLSCSPISGHRSVSWYQQTPGQGLQFLFEYFSETQRNKGNFPGRFSGRQFSNSRSEMNVSTLELGDSALYLCASSKGQGAAYGYTFGSGTRLTVV.

This rearrangement joins TRBV10-2 to TRBJ1-2; tentative D call: TRBD1 (5 bases). V lost 2 bases and J lost 7, with 17 bases in between. Germline lookup yields CDR1 WSHSY and CDR2 SAAADI. This CDR3 region has 15 residues. The CDR3 reads CASSETQGGIGGYTF. The CDR3 DNA reads TGCGCCAGCAGTGAGACCCAGGGAGGGATTGGTGGCTACACCTTC.

The chain is built from TRBV7-9 and TRBJ1-5, with 7 bases that match TRBD1. The J segment lost 5 bases and the V segment lost 4 bases, leaving 11 bases of the junction unmatched. The CDR3 contains 16 residues. Germline V gene data show CDR1 as SEHNR and CDR2 as FQNEAQ (reference sequence). The CDR3 DNA reads as TGTGCCAGCAGCTCCGATCTACAGGGGACCTATCAGCCCCAGCATTTT. This translates into CASSSDLQGTYQPQHF. Full variable domain (missing parts from reference TRBV7-9 and TRBJ1-5): DTGVSQNPRHKITKRGQNVTFRCDPISEHNRLYWYRQTLGQGPEFLTYFQNEAQLEKSRLLSDRFSAERPKGSFSTLEIQRTEQGDSAMYLCASSSDLQGTYQPQHFGDGTRLSIL.

In its sample, this clone was seen a few times. The chain is built from TRBV11-2 and TRBJ1-3, with D unresolved. Germline CDR1 reads SGHAT; CDR2 reads FQNNGV. The length of the CDR3 is 16 residues. The V end was cut by 0 bases, the J end by 0 bases, with 9 bases between. The CDR3 DNA reads TGTGCCAGCAGCTTAGATCACTCTCTCTCTGGAAACACCATATATTTT. Translated, it gives CASSLDHSLSGNTIYF.

This clone has just a few counts. The V gene is TRBV5-4, the J gene TRBJ2-7; 7 bases line up with TRBD2. The V segment lost 4 bases and the J segment 7 bases; nucleotides outside the gene matches: 14. The germline gives CDR1 SGHNT, CDR2 YYREEE (reference sequence). This CDR3 has 15 amino acids. The CDR3 DNA sequence: TGTGCCAGCAGCGTCGGGGGGACCGTCCCTCGGGAGCAGTACTTC. It encodes CASSVGGTVPREQYF.

The chain employs TRBV19 and TRBJ2-3, with D possibly TRBD2 on 5 matching bases. The CDR3 is made up of 16 amino acids. The ends were cut back, 6 bases at V and 3 bases at J, with 19 bases in the middle. Germline CDR1 reads LNHDA; CDR2 reads SQIVND (reference sequence). The CDR3 DNA sequence: TGTGCCAGTAGCCCCGAGGGTTACCGTAAGACAGATACGCAGTATTTT. It specifies CASSPEGYRKTDTQYF.

The chain carries TRBV6-6 and TRBJ1-2, with 8 bases that match TRBD1. V shed 6 bases, J shed 4 bases, and the junction held 13 bases outside the gene matches. Germline-derived CDR1 and CDR2 are MNHNY and SVGAGI (reference sequence). CDR3 length: 16 amino acids. The CDR3 nucleotides are TGTGCCAGCAGAGGACAGGGCACGGGTTCGTCCTATGGCTACACCTTC. Translating gives CASRGQGTGSSYGYTF.

The CDR3 is CASSQDYSGGLFQYF. The DNA for the CDR3 is TGTGCCAGCAGCCAAGATTATAGCGGGGGGCTTTTTCAGTACTTC. The chain has TRBV4-2 and TRBJ2-5; TRBD2 matches 10 bases. Germline values: CDR1 LGHNA, CDR2 YNFKEQ. J was trimmed by 11 bases and V by 0 bases; bases with no gene match: 9. CDR3 length equals 15 residues.

The rearrangement joins TRBV5-5 to TRBJ1-1; D possibly corresponds to TRBD1 (6 bases). V lost 0 bases and J lost 10, with 10 bases in between. CDR3 length: 12 residues. Germline V gene data show CDR1 as SGHKS and CDR2 as YYEKEE (reference sequence). This CDR3 is CASSLARGIAFF. The DNA for the CDR3 is TGTGCCAGCAGCTTGGCGAGGGGGATAGCTTTCTTT.

As concerns this clone: Relative to the germline gene, one junction end is altered; a read error may explain this. V usage is TRBV2 and J usage is TRBJ2-7, with TRBD1 identical over 8 bases. Germline V gene sequence: CDR1 SNHLY, CDR2 FYNNEI. The CDR3 loop spans 15 amino acids. The CDR3 loop is CASSLQGAVTYERYF. CDR3 bases: TGTGCCAGCAGTCTTCAGGGGGCTGTAACCTACGAGCGGTACTTC.

This chain connects TRBV28 to TRBJ2-7; 8 bases map to TRBD2. The ends lost 2 bases at V and 3 bases at J; junction bases unmatched: 3. Germline V gene data show CDR1 as MDHEN and CDR2 as SYDVKM. CDR3 length equals 14 residues. In nucleotides, the CDR3 is TGTGCCAGCAGTTTAAGCGGGAGCGACTACGAGCAGTACTTC. Translated: CASSLSGSDYEQYF.

J is TRBJ2-5 and V is TRBV6-1; D perhaps matches TRBD1 (5 bases). From germline, CDR1 is MNHNS and CDR2 SASEGT. Trimming cost V 0 bases and J 0 bases, with 8 bases left between them. This CDR3 has 15 amino acids. The CDR3 DNA reads as TGTGCCAGCAGTGAAGCCCGACAGTACCAAGAGACCCAGTACTTC. It codes for CASSEARQYQETQYF.

This clone was detected only once. Other DNA sequences in the same sample also yield this CDR3. The chain combines TRBV6-1 with TRBJ1-1; D remains unclear. The V end lost 1 base, the J end lost 1 base, and 10 bases lay between the germline ends. CDR3 size: 15 residues. Germline V CDR1 and CDR2: MNHNS, SASEGT. The CDR3 DNA follows: TGTGCCAGCAGTGAAGTGGTTGGCAGGAACACTGAAGCTTTCTTT. This sequence encodes CASSEVVGRNTEAFF.